Reported below is one T cell receptor beta chain. The CDR3 loop spans 15 amino acids. Deletions cut 0 bases from V and 2 bases from J, with 10 bases between. Germline assignment: CDR1 SGHRS and CDR2 YFSETQ. This specimen comes from a study of blood T cell repertoires in COVID-19. For the study at large: T cells, B-cell-depleted T cells, or PBMCs supplied cDNA or gDNA.

The data were produced by immunoSEQ multiplex PCR, yet TCRdb's version contains in-frame clones alone and is incomplete. This table holds tens of thousands of clones, 88% found once. The chain couples TRBV5-1 to TRBJ2-3; D not certain. The sequence was obtained from a human donor in a cohort sampled during active COVID-19. The sequenced material came from peripheral blood. The CDR3 is CASSLGLISTDTQYF. DNA for the CDR3: TGCGCCAGCAGCTTGGGTCTTATTTCCACAGATACGCAGTATTTT. The full variable domain, its missing parts supplied by reference TRBV5-1 and TRBJ2-3, is KAGVTQTPRYLIKTRGQQVTLSCSPISGHRSVSWYQQTPGQGLQFLFEYFSETQRNKGNFPGRFSGRQFSNSRSEMNVSTLELGDSALYLCASSLGLISTDTQYFGPGTRLTVL.